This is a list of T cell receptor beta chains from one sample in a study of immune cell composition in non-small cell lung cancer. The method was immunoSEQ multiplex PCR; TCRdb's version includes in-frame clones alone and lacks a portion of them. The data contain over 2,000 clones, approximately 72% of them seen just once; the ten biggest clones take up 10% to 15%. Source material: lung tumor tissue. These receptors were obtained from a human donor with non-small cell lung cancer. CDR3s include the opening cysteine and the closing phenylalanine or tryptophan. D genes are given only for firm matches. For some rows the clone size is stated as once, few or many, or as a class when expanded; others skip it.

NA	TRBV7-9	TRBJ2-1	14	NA	TGTGCCAGCAGCGGGGCAGGGATCTACAATGAGCAGTTCTTC	CASSGAGIYNEQFF
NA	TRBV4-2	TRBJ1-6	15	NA	TGTGCCAGCAGCCAAGATTTCGGGGGGGATTCACCCCTCCACTTT	CASSQDFGGDSPLHF
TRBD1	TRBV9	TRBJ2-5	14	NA	TGTGCCAGCAGCTCCGGACAGGGACAAGAGACCCAGTACTTC	CASSSGQGQETQYF
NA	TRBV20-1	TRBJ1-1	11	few	TGCAGTCAACAGGGCTACACTGAAGCTTTCTTT	CSQQGYTEAFF
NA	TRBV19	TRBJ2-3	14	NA	TGTGCCAGTAGCGTAGGGACTAGCACAGATACGCAGTATTTT	CASSVGTSTDTQYF
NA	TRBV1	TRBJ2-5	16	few	TGCACCAGCAGCCAGGGGACAGGAGAATCCGAGGTGACCCAGTACTTC	CTSSQGTGESEVTQYF
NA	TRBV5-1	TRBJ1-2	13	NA	TGCGCCAGCAGATCAGAACAGGTGCATGGCTGCACCTTC	CASRSEQVHGCTF
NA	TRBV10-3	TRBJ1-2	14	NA	TGTGCCATCAGTGATCCGGGACGGAGGGATGGCTACACCTTC	CAISDPGRRDGYTF
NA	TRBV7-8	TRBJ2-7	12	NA	TGTGCCAGCAGCTTAGTTACTGACGAGCAGTACTTC	CASSLVTDEQYF
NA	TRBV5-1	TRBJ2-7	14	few	TGCGCCAGCAGCTTGATACCGGGATCCTACGAGCAGTACTTC	CASSLIPGSYEQYF
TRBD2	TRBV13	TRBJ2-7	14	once	TGTGCCAGCAGCTCTAGCGGGAGCTCCTACGAGCAGTACTTC	CASSSSGSSYEQYF
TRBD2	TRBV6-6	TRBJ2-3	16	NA	TGTGCCAGCAGTCCCCTTGGAGCGGGAGAGGCAGATACGCAGTATTTT	CASSPLGAGEADTQYF
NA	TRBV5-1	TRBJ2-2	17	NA	TGCGCCAGCAGCGCACGGCAGGGTAACGTAAACACCGGGGAGCTGTTTTTT	CASSARQGNVNTGELFF
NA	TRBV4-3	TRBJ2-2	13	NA	TGCGCCAGCAGCCTGGAAGCGCCCGGGGAGCTGTTTTTT	CASSLEAPGELFF
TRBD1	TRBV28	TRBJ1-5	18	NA	TGTGCCAGCAGCTACGGGTACAGGGGGCGCCGAAGTGGTCAGCCCCAGCATTTT	CASSYGYRGRRSGQPQHF
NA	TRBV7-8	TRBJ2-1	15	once	TGTGCCAGCAGCCTAGCTGGACAGTCCTACAATGAGCAGTTCTTC	CASSLAGQSYNEQFF
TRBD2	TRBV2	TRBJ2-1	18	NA	TGTGCCAGCAGTGAACTAGGACTAGCGGGAGGGTCTATGAATGAGCAGTTCTTC	CASSELGLAGGSMNEQFF
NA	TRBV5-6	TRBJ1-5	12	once	TGTGCCAGCAGCTTTCGGAATCAGCCCCAGCATTTT	CASSFRNQPQHF
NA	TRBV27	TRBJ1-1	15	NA	TGTGCCAGCATCCTCTCGGCTGGGAGTAGAACTGAAGCTTTCTTT	CASILSAGSRTEAFF
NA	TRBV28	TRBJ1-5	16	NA	TGTGCCAGCTCACGAGCGAGGGCTGGAGGCAATCAGCCCCAGCATTTT	CASSRARAGGNQPQHF
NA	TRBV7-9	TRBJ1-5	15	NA	TGTGCCAGCAGCCTGCAGGGGTCCACCAATCAGCCCCAGCATTTT	CASSLQGSTNQPQHF
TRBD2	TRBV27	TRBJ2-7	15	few	TGTGCCAGCAGTTTAATCGCTAGCGGTGGATACGAGCAGTACTTC	CASSLIASGGYEQYF
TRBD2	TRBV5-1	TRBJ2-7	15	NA	TGCGCCAGCAGCCCGCAACGGGGGAGGGGATACGAGCAGTACTTC	CASSPQRGRGYEQYF
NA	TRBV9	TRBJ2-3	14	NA	TGTGCCAGCAGCCTCTGGCCGGAGGAGGATACGCAGTATTTT	CASSLWPEEDTQYF
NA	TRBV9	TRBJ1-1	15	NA	TGTGCCAGCAGCTATGGGGCGAGGAGCGACACTGAAGCTTTCTTT	CASSYGARSDTEAFF
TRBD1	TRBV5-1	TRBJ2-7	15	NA	TGCGCCAGCAGCTTGGACGGACAGGGGGCGAGGGAGCAGTACTTC	CASSLDGQGAREQYF
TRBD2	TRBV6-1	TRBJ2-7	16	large	TGTGCCAGCAGTGAATACGGGAACCGGGGGGCCTACGAGCAGTACTTC	CASSEYGNRGAYEQYF
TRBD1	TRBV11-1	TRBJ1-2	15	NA	TGTGCCAGCAGCTTAGCAGGGACAGGGGTTGGCGGCTACACCTTC	CASSLAGTGVGGYTF
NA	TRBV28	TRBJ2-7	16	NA	TGTGCCAGCAGTTCTCAGGACAGCCTTCTCCCCTACGAGCAGTACTTC	CASSSQDSLLPYEQYF
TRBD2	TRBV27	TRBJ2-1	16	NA	TGTGCCAGCAGTCTCCGGACTAGCGGGAGGGTTGCTGAGCAGTTCTTC	CASSLRTSGRVAEQFF
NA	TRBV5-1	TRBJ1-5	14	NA	TGCGCCAGCAGCCCGGGCGGGGGTGTACAGCCCCAGCATTTT	CASSPGGGVQPQHF
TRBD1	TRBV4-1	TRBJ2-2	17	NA	TGCGCCAGCAGCCAAGATCAGAGGGGGCTTTCCACCGGGGAGCTGTTTTTT	CASSQDQRGLSTGELFF
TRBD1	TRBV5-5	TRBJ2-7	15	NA	TGTGCCAGCAGCTTGGTTGGACAGGGGTACGGAGAGCAGTACTTC	CASSLVGQGYGEQYF
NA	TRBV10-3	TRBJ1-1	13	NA	TGTGCCATCAGTCCCAGGGGAAACACTGAAGCTTTCTTT	CAISPRGNTEAFF
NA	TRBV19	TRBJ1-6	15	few	TGTGCCAGTAGTACGGGGATCATCTTGGGTTCACCCCTCCACTTT	CASSTGIILGSPLHF
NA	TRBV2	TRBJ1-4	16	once	TGTGCCAGCAGAAGGACAGAAACCACAACTAATGAAAAACTGTTTTTT	CASRRTETTTNEKLFF
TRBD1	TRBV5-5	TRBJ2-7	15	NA	TGTGCCAGCAGCTCCCCCGGGACAGAGACCTACGAGCAGTACTTC	CASSSPGTETYEQYF
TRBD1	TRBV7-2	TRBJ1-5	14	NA	TGTGCCAGCAGCCCCACGACAGGGAATCAGCCCCAGCATTTT	CASSPTTGNQPQHF
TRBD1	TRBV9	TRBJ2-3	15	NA	TGTGCCAGCAGCGTGTGGGACAGGGCGACAGATACGCAGTATTTT	CASSVWDRATDTQYF
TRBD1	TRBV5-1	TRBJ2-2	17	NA	TGCGCCAGCAGCCCCCGGTTTAGGACAGGGCCTGAAGAGGGGCTGTTTTTT	CASSPRFRTGPEEGLFF
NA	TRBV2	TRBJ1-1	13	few	TGTGCCAGCAGCTCGGACAGGAACACTGAAGCTTTCTTT	CASSSDRNTEAFF